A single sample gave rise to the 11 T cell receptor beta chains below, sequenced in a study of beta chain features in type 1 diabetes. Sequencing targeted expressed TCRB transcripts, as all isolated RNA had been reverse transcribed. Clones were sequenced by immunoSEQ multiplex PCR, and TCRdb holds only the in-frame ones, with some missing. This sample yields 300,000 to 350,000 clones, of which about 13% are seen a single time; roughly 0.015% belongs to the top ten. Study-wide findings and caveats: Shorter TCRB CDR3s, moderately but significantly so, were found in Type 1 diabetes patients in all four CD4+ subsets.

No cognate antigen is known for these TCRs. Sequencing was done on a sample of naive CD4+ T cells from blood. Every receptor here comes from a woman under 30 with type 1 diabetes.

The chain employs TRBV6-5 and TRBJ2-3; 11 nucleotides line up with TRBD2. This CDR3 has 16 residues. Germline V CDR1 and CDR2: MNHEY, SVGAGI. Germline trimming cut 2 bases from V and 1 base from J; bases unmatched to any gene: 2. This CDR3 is CASSYEGLAGTDTQYF. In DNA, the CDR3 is TGTGCCAGCAGTTACGAGGGACTAGCGGGCACAGATACGCAGTATTTT.

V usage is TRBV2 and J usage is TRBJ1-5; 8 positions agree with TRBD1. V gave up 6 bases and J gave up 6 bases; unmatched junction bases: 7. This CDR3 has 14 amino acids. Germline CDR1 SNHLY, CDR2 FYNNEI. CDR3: CASSGTGQIQPQHF. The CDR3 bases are TGTGCCAGCAGCGGGACAGGCCAAATTCAGCCCCAGCATTTT.

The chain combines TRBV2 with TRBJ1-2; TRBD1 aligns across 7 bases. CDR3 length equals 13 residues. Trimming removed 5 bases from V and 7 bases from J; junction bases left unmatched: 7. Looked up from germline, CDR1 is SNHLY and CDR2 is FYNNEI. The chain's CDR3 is CASSPTGSSGYTF. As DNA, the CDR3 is TGTGCCAGCAGTCCGACAGGGAGTAGTGGCTACACCTTC.

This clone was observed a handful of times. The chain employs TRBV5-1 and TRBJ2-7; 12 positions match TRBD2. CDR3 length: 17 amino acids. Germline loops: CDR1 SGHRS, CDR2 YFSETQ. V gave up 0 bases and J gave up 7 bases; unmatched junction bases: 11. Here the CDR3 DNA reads TGCGCCAGCAGCTTGGCCGCCGGTCTAGCGGGAGGGCAAGAGCAGTACTTC. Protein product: CASSLAAGLAGGQEQYF.

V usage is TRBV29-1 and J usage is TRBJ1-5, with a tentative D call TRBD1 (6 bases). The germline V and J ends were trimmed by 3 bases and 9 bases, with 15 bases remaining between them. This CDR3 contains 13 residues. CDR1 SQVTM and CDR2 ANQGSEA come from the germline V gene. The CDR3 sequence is CSVDVQGGGPQHF. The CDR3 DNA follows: TGCAGCGTTGATGTACAGGGCGGAGGGCCCCAGCATTTT.

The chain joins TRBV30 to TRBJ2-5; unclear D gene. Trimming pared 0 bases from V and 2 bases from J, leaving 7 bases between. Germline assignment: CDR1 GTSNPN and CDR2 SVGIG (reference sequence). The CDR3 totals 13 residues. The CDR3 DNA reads TGTGCCTGGAGTGTGGGCCCTCAAGAGACCCAGTACTTC. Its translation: CAWSVGPQETQYF.

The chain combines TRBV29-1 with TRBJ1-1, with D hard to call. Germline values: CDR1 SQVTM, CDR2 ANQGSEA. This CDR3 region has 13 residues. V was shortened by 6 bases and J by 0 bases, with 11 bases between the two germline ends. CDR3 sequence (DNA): TGCAGCGTCGAAATTTTTATGAACACTGAAGCTTTCTTT. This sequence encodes CSVEIFMNTEAFF.

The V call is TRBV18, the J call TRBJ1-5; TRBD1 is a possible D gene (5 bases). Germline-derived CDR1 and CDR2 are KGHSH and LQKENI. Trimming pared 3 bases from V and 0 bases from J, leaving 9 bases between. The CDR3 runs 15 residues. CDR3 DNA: TGTGCCAGCTCACCGGGACTTCTTAGCAATCAGCCCCAGCATTTT. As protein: CASSPGLLSNQPQHF.

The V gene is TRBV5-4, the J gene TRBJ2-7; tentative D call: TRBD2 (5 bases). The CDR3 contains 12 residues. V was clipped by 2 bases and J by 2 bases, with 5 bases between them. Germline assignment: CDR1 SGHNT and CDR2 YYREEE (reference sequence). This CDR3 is CASSFGTYEQYF. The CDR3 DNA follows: TGTGCCAGCAGCTTCGGGACCTACGAGCAGTACTTC.

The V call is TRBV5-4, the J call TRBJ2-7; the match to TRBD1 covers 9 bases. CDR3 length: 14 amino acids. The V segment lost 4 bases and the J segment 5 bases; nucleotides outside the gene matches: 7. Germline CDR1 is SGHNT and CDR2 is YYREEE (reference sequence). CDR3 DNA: TGTGCCAGCAGCCGAACGGACAGGGGCCACGAGCAGTACTTC. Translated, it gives CASSRTDRGHEQYF.

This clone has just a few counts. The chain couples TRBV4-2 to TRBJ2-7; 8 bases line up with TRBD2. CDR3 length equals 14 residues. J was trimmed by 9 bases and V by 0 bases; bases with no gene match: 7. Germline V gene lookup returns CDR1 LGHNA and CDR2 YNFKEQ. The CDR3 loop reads CASSQELSGRMQYF. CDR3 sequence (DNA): TGTGCCAGCAGCCAAGAACTAAGCGGGAGAATGCAGTACTTC.